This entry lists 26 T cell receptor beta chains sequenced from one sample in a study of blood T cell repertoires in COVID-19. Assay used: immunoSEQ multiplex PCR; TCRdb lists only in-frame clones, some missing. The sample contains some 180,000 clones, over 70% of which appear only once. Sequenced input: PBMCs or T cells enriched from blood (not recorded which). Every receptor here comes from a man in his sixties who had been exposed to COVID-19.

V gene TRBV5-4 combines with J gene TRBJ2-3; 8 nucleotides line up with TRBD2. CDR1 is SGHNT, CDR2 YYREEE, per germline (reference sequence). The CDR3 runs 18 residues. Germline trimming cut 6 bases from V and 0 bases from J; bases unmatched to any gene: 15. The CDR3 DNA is TGTGCCAGCATCCCGGGCGGGACTAGTAGGGGGAGCACAGATACGCAGTATTTT. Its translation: CASIPGGTSRGSTDTQYF.

CDR3 in amino acids: CASSMMGRLTDTQYF. The CDR3 DNA is TGTGCCAGCAGCATGATGGGCCGCCTAACAGATACGCAGTATTTT. This sequence joins TRBV11-2 and TRBJ2-3; no clear D gene. The germline gives CDR1 SGHAT, CDR2 FQNNGV. The CDR3 loop spans 15 amino acids. Trimming shortened V by 5 bases and J by 3 bases, and 15 bases separated the two germline ends.

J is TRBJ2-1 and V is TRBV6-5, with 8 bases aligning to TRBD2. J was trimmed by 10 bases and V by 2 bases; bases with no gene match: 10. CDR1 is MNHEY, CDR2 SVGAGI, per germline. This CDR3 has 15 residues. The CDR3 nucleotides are TGTGCCAGCAGTTACGGGACTAGTGGGGGTATCGAGCAGTTCTTC. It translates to CASSYGTSGGIEQFF.

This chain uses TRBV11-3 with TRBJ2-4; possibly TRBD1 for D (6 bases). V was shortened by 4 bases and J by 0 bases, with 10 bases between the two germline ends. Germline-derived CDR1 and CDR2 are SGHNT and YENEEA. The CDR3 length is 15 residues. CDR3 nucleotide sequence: TGTGCCAGCAGCTCCAGGGGCCTAGCCAAAAACATTCAGTACTTC. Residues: CASSSRGLAKNIQYF.

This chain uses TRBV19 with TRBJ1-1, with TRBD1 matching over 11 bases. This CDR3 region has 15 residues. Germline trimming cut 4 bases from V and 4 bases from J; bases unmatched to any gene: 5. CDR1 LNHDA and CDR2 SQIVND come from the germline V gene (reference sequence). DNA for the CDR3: TGTGCCAGTAGTAATGGACAGGGGGCGCCCACTGAAGCTTTCTTT. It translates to CASSNGQGAPTEAFF.

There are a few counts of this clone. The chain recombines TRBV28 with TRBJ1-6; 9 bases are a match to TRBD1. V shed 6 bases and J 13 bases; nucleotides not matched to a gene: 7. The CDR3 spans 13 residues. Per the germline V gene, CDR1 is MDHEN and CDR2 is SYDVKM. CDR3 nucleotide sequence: TGTGCCAGCAGGGGACAGGGTATCATTCCCCTCCACTTT. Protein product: CASRGQGIIPLHF.

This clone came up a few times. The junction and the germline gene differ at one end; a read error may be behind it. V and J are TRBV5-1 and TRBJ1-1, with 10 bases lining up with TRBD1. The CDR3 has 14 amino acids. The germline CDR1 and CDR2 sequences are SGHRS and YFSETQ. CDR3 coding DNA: TGCGCCAGCAGCCCGGGACAGGGGACACACCCCGGGTGGTTT. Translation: CASSPGQGTHPGWF. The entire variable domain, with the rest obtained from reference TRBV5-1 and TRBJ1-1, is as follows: KAGVTQTPRYLIKTRGQQVTLSCSPISGHRSVSWYQQTPGQGLQFLFEYFSETQRNKGNFPGRFSGRQFSNSRSEMNVSTLELGDSALYLCASSPGQGTHPGWFGQGTRLTVV.

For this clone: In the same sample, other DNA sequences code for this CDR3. The CDR3 is CASSRQGSTDTQYF. The CDR3 DNA is TGTGCCAGCAGTAGACAGGGAAGCACAGATACGCAGTATTTT. The genes are TRBV6-5 and TRBJ2-3, with 7 positions matching TRBD1. Germline values: CDR1 MNHEY, CDR2 SVGAGI. The CDR3 has 14 residues. Trimming removed 5 bases from V and 0 bases from J; junction bases left unmatched: 2.

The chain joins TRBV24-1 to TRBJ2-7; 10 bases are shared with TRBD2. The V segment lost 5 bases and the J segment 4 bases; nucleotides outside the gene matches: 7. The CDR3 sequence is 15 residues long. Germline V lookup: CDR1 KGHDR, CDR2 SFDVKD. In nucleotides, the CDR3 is TGTGCCACCAGTGTGGGAGCGGGAGGGGTTTACGAGCAGTACTTC. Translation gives CATSVGAGGVYEQYF.

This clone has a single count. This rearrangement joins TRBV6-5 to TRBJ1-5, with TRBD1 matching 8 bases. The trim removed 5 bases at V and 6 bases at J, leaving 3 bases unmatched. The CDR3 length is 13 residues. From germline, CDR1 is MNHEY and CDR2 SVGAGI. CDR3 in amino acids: CASSRQGTQPQHF. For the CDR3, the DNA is TGTGCCAGCAGTCGACAGGGGACTCAGCCCCAGCATTTT.

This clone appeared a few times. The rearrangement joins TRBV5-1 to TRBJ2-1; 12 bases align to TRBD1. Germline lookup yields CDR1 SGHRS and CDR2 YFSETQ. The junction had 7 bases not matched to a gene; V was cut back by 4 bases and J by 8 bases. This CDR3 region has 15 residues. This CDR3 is CASSQGQGAQDEQFF. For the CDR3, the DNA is TGCGCCAGCAGCCAGGGACAGGGGGCGCAGGATGAGCAGTTCTTC.

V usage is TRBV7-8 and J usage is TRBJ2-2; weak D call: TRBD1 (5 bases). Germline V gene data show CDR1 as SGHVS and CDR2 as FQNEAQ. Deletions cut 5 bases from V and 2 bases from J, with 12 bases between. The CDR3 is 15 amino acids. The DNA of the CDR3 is TGTGCCAGCAGCCCCTCAGGGTCTAACACCGGGGAGCTGTTTTTT. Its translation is CASSPSGSNTGELFF. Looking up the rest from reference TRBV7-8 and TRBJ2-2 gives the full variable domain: GAGVSQSPRYKVAKRGQDVALRCDPISGHVSLFWYQQALGQGPEFLTYFQNEAQLDKSGLPSDRFFAERPEGSVSTLKIQRTQQEDSAVYLCASSPSGSNTGELFFGEGSRLTVL.

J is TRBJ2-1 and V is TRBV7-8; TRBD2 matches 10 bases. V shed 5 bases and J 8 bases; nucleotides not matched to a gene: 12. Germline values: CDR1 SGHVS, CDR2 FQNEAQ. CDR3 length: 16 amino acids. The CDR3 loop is CASSPRGSSGRDEQFF. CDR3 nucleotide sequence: TGTGCCAGCAGCCCAAGAGGGTCTAGCGGGAGAGATGAGCAGTTCTTC.

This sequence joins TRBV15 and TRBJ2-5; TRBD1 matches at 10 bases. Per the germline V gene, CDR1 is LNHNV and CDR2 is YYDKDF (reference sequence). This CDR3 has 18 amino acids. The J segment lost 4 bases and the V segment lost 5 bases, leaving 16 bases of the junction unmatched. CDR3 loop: CATSLESPGQGRGETQYF. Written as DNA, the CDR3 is TGTGCCACCAGCCTAGAAAGCCCGGGACAGGGGCGTGGAGAGACCCAGTACTTC.

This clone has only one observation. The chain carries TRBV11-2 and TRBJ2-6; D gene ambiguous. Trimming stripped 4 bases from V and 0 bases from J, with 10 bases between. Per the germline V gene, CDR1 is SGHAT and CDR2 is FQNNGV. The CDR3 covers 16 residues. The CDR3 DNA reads TGTGCCAGCAGCTCTCTCCCAGACTCTGGGGCCAACGTCCTGACTTTC. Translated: CASSSLPDSGANVLTF.

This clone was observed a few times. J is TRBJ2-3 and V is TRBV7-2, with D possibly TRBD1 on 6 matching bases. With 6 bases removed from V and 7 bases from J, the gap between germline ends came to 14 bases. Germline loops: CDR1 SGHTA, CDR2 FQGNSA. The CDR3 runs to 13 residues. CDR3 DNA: TGTGCCAGCAGATTCAGGACAGACAATACGCAGTATTTT. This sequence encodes CASRFRTDNTQYF.

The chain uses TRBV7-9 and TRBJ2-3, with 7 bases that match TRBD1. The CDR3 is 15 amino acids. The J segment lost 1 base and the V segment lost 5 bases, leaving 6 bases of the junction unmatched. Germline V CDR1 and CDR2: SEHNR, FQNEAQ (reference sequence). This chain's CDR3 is CASSKDGTGTDTQYF. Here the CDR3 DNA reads TGTGCCAGCAGCAAAGATGGGACAGGCACAGATACGCAGTATTTT.

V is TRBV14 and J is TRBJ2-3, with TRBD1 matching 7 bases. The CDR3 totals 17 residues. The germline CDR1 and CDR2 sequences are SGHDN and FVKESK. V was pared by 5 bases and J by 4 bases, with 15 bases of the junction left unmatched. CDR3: CASSSRNRGARADTQYF. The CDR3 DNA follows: TGTGCCAGCAGCTCTCGGAACAGGGGTGCCCGCGCAGATACGCAGTATTTT.

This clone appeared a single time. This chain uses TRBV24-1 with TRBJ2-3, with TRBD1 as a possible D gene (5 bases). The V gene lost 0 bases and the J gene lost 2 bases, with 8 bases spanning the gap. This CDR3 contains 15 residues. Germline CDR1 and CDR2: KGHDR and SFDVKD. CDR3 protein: CATSDLRQPTDTQYF. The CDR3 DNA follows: TGTGCCACCAGTGATTTGCGACAGCCCACAGATACGCAGTATTTT.

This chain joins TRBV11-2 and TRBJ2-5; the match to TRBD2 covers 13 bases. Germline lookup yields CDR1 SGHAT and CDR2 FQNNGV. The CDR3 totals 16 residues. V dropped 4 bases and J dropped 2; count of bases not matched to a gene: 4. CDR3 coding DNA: TGTGCCAGCAGCTCGGGACTAGCGGGGACGCAAGAGACCCAGTACTTC. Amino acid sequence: CASSSGLAGTQETQYF. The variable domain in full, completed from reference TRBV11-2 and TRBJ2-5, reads EAGVAQSPRYKIIEKRQSVAFWCNPISGHATLYWYQQILGQGPKLLIQFQNNGVVDDSQLPKDRFSAERLKGVDSTLKIQPAKLEDSAVYLCASSSGLAGTQETQYFGPGTRLLVL.

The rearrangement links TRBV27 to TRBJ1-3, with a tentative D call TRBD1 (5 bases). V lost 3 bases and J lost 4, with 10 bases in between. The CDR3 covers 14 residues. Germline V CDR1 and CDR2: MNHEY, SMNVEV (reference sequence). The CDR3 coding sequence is TGTGCCAGCAGTTTCATCCCAGGGGGAAACACCATATATTTT. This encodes CASSFIPGGNTIYF.

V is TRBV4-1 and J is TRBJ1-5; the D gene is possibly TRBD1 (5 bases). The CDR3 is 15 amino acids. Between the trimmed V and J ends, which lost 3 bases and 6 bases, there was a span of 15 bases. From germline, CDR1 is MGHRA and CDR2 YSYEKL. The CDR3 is CASSQGRAQGQPQHF. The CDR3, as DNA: TGCGCCAGCAGCCAGGGCAGGGCGCAAGGTCAGCCCCAGCATTTT.

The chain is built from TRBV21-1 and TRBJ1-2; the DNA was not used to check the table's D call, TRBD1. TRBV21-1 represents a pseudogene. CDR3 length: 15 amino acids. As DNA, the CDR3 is TGTGCCAGCAGCAAAGTGTACACCTCTAACTATGGCTACACCTTC. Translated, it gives CASSKVYTSNYGYTF.

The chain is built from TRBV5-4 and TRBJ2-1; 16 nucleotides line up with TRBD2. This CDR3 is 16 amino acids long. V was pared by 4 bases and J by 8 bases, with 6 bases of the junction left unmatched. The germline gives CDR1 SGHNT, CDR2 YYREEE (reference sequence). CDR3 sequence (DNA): TGTGCCAGCAGCCAGACAGGGACTAGCGGGAGGGATGAGCAGTTCTTC. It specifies CASSQTGTSGRDEQFF.

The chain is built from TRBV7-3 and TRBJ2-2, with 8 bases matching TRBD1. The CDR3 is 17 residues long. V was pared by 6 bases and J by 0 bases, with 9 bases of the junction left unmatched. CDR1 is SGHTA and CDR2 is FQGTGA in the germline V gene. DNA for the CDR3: TGTGCCAGCAGTACGGCAGGGGGCCTTGCGAACACCGGGGAGCTGTTTTTT. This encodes CASSTAGGLANTGELFF.

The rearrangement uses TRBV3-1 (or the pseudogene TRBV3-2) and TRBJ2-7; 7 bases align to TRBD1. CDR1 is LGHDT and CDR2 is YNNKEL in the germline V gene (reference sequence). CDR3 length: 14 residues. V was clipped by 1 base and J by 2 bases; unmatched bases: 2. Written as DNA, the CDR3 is TGTGCCAGCAGCCAAGGAGGGACAGCCTACGAGCAGTACTTC. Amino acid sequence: CASSQGGTAYEQYF.